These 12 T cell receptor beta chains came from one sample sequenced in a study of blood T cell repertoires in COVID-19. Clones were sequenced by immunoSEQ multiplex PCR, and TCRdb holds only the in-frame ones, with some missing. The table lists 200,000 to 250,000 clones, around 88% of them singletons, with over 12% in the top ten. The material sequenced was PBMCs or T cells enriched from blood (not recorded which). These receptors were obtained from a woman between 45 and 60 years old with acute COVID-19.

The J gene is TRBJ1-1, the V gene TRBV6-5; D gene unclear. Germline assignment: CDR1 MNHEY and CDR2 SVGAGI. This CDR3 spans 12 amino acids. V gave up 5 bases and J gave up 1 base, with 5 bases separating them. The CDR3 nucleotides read TGTGCCAGCAGTCCAGGGAACACTGAAGCTTTCTTT. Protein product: CASSPGNTEAFF.

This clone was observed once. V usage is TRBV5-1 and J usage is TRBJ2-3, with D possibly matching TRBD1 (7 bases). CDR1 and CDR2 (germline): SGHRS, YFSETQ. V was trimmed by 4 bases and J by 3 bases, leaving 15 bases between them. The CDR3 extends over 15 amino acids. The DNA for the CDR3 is TGCGCCAGCAGCGCCGGGCAGGGGGGAACAGATACGCAGTATTTT. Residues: CASSAGQGGTDTQYF.

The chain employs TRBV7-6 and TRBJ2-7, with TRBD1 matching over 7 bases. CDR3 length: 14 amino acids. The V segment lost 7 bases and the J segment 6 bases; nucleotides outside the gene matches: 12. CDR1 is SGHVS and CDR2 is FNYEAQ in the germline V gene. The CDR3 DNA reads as TGTGCCAGCACCCCGTCGAGGGGGCTAGGCGAGCAGTACTTC. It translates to CASTPSRGLGEQYF.

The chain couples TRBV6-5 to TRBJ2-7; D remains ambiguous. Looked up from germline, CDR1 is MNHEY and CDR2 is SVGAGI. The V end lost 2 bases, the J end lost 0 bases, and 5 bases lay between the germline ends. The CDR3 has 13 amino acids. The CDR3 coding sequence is TGTGCCAGCAGTTACCGGGTCTCCTACGAGCAGTACTTC. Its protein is CASSYRVSYEQYF.

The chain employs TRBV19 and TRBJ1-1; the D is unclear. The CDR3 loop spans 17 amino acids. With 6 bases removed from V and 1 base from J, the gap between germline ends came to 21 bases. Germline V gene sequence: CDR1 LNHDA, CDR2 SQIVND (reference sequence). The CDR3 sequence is CASSNPTAYTPNTEAFF. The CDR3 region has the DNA TGTGCCAGTAGCAACCCCACCGCTTACACCCCGAACACTGAAGCTTTCTTT.

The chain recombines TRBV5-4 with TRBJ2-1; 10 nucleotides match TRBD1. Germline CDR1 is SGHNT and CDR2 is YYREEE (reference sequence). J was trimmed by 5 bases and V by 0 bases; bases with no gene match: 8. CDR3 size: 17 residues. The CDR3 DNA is TGTGCCAGCAGCTTGGGGGGGGGACAGGGGCGAAACAATGAGCAGTTCTTC. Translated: CASSLGGGQGRNNEQFF. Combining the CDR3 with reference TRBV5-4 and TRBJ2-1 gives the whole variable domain ETGVTQSPTHLIKTRGQQVTLRCSSQSGHNTVSWYQQALGQGPQFIFQYYREEENGRGNFPPRFSGLQFPNYSSELNVNALELDDSALYLCASSLGGGQGRNNEQFFGPGTRLTVL.

This CDR3 reads CASRPTGVSTNTGELFF. The CDR3 region has the DNA TGCGCCAGCAGACCGACCGGGGTGTCCACGAACACCGGGGAGCTGTTTTTT. This sequence joins TRBV5-1 and TRBJ2-2; possible D gene TRBD2, 5 bases. The CDR3 covers 17 residues. CDR1 is SGHRS, CDR2 YFSETQ, per germline. V lost 5 bases and J 0 bases, leaving 17 bases between the germline ends. Variable domain in full (rest from reference TRBV5-1 and TRBJ2-2): KAGVTQTPRYLIKTRGQQVTLSCSPISGHRSVSWYQQTPGQGLQFLFEYFSETQRNKGNFPGRFSGRQFSNSRSEMNVSTLELGDSALYLCASRPTGVSTNTGELFFGEGSRLTVL.

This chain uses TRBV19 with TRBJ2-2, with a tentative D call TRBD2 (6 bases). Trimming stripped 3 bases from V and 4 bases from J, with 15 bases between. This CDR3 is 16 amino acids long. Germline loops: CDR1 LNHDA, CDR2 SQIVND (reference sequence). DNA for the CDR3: TGTGCCAGTAGTATTATTTTCCGGGAGTTCACCGGGGAGCTGTTTTTT. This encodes CASSIIFREFTGELFF.

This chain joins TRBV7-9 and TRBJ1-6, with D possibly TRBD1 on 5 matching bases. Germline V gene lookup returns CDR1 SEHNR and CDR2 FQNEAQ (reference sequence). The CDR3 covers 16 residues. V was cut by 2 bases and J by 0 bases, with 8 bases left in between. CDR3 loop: CASSLRDSSYNSPLHF. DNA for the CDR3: TGTGCCAGCAGCTTACGAGACAGCTCCTATAATTCACCCCTCCACTTT.

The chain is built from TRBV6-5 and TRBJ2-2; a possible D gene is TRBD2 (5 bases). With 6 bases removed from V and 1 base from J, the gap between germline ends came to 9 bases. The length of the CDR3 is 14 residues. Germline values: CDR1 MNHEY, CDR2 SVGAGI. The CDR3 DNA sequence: TGTGCCAGCAGGGCGGCGGGGAACACCGGGGAGCTGTTTTTT. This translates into CASRAAGNTGELFF.

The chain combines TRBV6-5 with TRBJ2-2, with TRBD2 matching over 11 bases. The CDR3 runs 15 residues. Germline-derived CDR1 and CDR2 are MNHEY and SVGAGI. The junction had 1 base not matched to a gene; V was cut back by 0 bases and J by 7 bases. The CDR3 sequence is CASSYSSGRVGELFF. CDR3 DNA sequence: TGTGCCAGCAGTTACTCTAGCGGGAGGGTCGGGGAGCTGTTTTTT.

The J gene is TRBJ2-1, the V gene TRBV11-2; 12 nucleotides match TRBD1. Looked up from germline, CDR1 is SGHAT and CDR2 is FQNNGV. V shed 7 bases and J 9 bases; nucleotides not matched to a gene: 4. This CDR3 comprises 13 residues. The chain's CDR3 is CASKGQGASEQFF. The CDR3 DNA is TGTGCCAGCAAGGGACAGGGGGCCAGTGAGCAGTTCTTC.